This T cell receptor beta chain was recovered during a study of blood T cell repertoires in COVID-19. The CDR3 covers 15 residues. CDR1 PRHDT and CDR2 FYEKMQ come from the germline V gene (reference sequence). Trimming took off 5 bases at V and 1 base at J, with 14 bases between the two ends. Measured with immunoSEQ multiplex PCR; TCRdb has only the in-frame clones, and not every one. The sample consists of a few hundred thousand clones, 84% of them appearing once. The receptor comes from a woman of 80 years or more with COVID-19, enrolled during active disease. Sequencing was carried out using peripheral blood. The chain has TRBV13 and TRBJ1-1, with no clear D. The CDR3, as DNA: TGTGCCAGCAGCCCGAGACTCCCCCAGAACACTGAAGCTTTCTTT. Protein sequence: CASSPRLPQNTEAFF.